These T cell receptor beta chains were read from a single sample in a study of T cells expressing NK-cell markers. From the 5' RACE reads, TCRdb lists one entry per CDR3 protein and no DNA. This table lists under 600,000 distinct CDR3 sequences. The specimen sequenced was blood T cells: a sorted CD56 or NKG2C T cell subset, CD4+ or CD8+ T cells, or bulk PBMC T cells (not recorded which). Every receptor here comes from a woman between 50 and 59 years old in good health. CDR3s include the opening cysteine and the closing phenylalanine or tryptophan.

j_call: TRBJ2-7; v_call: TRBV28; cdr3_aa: CASSLARGPPYEQYF
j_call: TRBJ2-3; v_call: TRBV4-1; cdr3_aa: CASSQGGLGVTFDTQYF
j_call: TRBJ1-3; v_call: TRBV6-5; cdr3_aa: CASREVLMTNTIYF
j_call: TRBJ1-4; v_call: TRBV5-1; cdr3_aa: CASSLEGTAAEKLFF
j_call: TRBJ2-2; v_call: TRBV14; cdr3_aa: CASSRLAGLNTGELFF
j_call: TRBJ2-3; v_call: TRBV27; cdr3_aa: CASSFGSAQYF
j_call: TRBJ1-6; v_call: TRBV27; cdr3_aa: CASRLVDGSPLHF
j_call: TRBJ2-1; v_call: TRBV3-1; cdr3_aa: CASSQRVPGLGGNEQFF
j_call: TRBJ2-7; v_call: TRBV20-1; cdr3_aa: CSASGRGPQGEGQYF
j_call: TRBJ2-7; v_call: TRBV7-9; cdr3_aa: CASSSLARYEQYF
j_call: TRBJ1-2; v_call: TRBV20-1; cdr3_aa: CSARVGGDGGYTF
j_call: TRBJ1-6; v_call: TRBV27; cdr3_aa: CATRQGVENSPLHF
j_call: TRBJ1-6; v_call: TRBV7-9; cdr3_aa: CASSLEGQRSPLHF
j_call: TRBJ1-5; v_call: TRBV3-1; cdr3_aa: CASSDRENQPQHF
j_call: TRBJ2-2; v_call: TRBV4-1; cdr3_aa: CASSQVKGARGELFF
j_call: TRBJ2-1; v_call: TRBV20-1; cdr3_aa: CSGGLQGDEQFF
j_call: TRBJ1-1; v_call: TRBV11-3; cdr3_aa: CASSGPETGTNTEAFF
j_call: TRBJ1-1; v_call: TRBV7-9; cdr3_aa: CAGLTVPGEAFF
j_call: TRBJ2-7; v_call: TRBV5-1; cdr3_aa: CASSLSRDRVRSYEQYF
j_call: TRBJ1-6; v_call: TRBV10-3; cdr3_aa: CAIRPGLSSYNSPLHF
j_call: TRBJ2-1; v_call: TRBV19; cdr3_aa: CASSIDLRSLLQFF
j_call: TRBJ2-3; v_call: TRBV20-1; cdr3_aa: CSARIPYRGTDTQYF
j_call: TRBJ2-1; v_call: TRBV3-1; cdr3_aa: CASSQEFRVPHNEQFF
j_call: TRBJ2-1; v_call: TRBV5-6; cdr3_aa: CASTSLGGGRNEQFF
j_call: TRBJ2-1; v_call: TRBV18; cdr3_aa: CASSLLSSGAYNEQFF
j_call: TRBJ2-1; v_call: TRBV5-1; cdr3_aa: CASRLGTGFYNEQFF
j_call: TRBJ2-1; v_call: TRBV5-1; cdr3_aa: CASSLYWQGAGNEQFF
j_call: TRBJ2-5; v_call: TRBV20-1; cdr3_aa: CSANERGLNKETQYF
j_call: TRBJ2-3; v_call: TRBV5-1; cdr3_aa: CASSLVGWTDTQYF
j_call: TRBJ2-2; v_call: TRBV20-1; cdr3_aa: CSARDPGGSGGELFF
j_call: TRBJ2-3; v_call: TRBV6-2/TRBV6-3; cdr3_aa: CASREGGFSTDTQYF
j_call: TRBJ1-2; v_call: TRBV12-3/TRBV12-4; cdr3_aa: CASSLALAGPYGYTF
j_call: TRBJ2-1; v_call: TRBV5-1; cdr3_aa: CASSPKSTSGPYNEQFF
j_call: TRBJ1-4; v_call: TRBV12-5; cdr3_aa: CASGTRTGPGTGLFF
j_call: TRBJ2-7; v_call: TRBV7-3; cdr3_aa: CASSLGHPLNEQYF
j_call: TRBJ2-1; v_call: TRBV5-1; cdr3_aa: CASSSKAGVYNEQFF
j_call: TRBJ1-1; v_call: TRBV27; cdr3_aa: CASTLYRGTEAFF
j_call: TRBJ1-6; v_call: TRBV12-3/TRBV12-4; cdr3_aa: CACQGQANSPLHF
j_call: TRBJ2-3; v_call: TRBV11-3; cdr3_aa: CASSYGGGRDTQYF
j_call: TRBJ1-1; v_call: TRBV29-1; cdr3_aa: CSVRGARVGVGTEAFF
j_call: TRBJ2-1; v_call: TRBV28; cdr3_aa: CASSGEGYMNEQFF
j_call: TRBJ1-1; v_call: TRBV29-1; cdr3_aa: CSVGRQVNTEAFF
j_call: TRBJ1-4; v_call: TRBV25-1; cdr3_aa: CASSDAGEKLFF
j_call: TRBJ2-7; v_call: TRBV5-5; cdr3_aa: CASSYADFAGVDEQYF
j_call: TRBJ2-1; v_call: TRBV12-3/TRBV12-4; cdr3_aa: CASSLAAGGRGEQFF
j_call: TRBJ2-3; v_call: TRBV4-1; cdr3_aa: CASRPGTGGLTDTQYF
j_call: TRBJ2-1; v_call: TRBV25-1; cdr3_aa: CASSVPLPYNEQFF
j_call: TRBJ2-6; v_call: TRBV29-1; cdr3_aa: CSVRGVGAGANVLTF
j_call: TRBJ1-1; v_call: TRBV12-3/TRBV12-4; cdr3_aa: CASSYQGIGEAFF
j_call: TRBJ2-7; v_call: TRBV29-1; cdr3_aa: CSVEDVRLAGDNEQYF
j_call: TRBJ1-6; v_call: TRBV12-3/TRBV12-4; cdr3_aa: CASSPLVSSYNSPLHF
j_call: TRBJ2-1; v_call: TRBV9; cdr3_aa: CASSVDLQAVPRNNEQFF
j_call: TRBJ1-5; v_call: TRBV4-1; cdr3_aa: CASSQDPAGFRQPQHF